This TCR beta chain derives from a study of cytomegalovirus exposure and HLA in healthy donors. PCR primers comprised 60 Vbeta and 13 Jbeta primers. TCRdb's table, derived via immunoSEQ multiplex PCR, lists solely in-frame clones and lacks some. The sample data list 220,000 or so clones. The germline V gene has CDR1 MDHEN and CDR2 SYDVKM. The ends were cut back, 6 bases at V and 5 bases at J, with 10 bases in the middle. The CDR3 loop spans 13 amino acids. Donors had nominal health at sampling but likely had unrecorded immune exposures. Notes on the study in general: Using the classifier, cytomegalovirus status was reportedly diagnosed with high specificity and sensitivity. Common viral pathogens were later found to be apparently linked to several of the most significant clusters. Researchers reported in a later analysis that a missense DCLRE1C variant was tied to TCR beta V- and J-gene trimming.

A word on this clone: Its antigen is still unknown.

The sequence was collected from a girl aged 2 to 10 in good health and CMV-seropositive. The J gene is TRBJ1-4, the V gene TRBV28; no definite D call. The material sequenced was PBMCs. CDR3 sequence (DNA): TGTGCCAGCAGAGCGGGTCACAATGAAAAACTGTTTTTT. Translating it yields CASRAGHNEKLFF. Using reference TRBV28 and TRBJ1-4 for the parts outside the CDR3, the full variable domain is DVKVTQSSRYLVKRTGEKVFLECVQDMDHENMFWYRQDPGLGLRLIYFSYDVKMKEKGDIPEGYSVSREKKERFSLILESASTNQTSMYLCASRAGHNEKLFFGSGTQLSVL.